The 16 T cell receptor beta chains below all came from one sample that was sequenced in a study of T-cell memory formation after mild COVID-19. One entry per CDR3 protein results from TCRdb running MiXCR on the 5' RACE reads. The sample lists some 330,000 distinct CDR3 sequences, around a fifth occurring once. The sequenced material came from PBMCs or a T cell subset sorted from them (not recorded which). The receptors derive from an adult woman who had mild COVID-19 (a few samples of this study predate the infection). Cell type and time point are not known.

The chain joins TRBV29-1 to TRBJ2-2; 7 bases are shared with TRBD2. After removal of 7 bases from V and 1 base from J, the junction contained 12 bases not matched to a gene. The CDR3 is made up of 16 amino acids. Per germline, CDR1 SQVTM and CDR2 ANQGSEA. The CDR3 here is CSGTAGRGGNTGELFF. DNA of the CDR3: TGCAGCGGGACCGCAGGTCGCGGGGGGAACACCGGGGAGCTGTTTTTT.

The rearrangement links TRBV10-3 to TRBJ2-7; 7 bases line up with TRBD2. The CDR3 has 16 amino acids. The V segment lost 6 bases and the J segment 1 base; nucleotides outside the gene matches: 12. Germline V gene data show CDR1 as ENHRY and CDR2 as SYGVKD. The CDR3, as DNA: TGTGCCATCAGAGCCGGAGGAGCGGGGCCATCCTACGAGCAGTACTTC. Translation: CAIRAGGAGPSYEQYF.

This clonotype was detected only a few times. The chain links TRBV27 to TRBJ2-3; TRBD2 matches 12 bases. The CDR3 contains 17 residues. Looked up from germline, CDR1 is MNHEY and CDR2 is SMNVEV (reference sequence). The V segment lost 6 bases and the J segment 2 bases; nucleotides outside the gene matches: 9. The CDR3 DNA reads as TGTGCCAGCAGACGACTAGCGGGAGATCGCAACACAGATACGCAGTATTTT. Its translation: CASRRLAGDRNTDTQYF.

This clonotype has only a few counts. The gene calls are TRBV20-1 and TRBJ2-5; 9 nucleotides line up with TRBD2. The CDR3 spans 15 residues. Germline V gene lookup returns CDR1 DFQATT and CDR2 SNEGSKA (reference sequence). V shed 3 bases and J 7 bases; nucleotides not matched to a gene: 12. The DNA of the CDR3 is TGCAGTGCTAGCAGTAGCGGGAGCCGGTCGGGGACCCAGTACTTC. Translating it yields CSASSSGSRSGTQYF.

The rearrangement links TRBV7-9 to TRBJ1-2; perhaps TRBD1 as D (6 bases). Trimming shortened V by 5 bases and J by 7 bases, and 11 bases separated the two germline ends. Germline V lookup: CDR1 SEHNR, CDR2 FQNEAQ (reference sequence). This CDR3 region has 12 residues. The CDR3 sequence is CASSLGGGGYTF. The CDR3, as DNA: TGTGCCAGCAGCCTAGGAGGGGGTGGCTACACCTTC.

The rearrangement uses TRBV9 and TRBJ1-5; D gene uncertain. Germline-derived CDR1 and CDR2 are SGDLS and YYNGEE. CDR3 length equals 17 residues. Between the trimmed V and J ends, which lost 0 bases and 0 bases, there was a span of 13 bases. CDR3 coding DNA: TGTGCCAGCAGCGTAGCACAGTTAGGGTATAGCAATCAGCCCCAGCATTTT. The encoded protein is CASSVAQLGYSNQPQHF.

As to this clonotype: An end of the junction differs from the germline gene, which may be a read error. CDR3 sequence reads: CASSLEIGANTGELFF. As DNA, the CDR3 is TGTGCTAGCAGCTTAGAGATAGGGGCGAACACCGGGGAGCTGTTTTTT. This chain links TRBV7-7 with TRBJ2-2; D is perhaps TRBD1 (5 bases). Germline CDR1 and CDR2: SSHAT and FNYEAQ (reference sequence). The CDR3 consists of 16 residues.

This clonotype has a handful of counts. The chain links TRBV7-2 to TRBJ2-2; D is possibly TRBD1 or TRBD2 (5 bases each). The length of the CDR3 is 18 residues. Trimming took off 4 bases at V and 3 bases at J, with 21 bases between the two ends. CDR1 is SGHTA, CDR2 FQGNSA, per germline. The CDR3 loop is CASSSNRALGTHTGELFF. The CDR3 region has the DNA TGTGCCAGCAGCTCAAACCGGGCCCTAGGGACCCACACCGGGGAGCTGTTTTTT.

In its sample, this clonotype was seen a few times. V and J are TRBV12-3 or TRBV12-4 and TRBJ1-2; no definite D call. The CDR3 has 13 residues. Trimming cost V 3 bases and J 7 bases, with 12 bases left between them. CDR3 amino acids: CASSFLGESGYTF. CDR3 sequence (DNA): TGTGCCAGCAGTTTTTTGGGTGAGAGTGGCTACACCTTC.

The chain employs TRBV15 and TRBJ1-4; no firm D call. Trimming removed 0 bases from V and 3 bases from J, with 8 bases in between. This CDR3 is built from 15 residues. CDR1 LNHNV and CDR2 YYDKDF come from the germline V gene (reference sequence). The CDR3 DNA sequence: TGTGCCACCAGCAGAGATCGAAAAGCTAATGAAAAACTGTTTTTT. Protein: CATSRDRKANEKLFF.

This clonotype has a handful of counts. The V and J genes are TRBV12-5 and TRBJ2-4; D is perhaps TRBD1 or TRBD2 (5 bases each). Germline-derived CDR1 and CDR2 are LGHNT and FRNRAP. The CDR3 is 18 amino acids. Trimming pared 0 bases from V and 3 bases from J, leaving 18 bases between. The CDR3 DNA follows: TGTGCTAGTGGTTTGGTACGCGAACGTTTGGGGGACAAAAACATTCAGTACTTC. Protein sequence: CASGLVRERLGDKNIQYF.

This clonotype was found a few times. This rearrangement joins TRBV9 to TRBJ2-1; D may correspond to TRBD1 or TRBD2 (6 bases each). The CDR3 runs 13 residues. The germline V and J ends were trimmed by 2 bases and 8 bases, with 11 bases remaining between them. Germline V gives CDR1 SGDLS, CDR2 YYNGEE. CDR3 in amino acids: CASSVEGGDEQFF. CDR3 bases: TGTGCCAGCAGCGTCGAGGGGGGAGATGAGCAGTTCTTC.

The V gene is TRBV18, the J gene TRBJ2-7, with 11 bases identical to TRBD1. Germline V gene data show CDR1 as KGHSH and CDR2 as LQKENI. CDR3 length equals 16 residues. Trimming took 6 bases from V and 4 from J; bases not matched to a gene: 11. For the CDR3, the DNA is TGTGCCAGCTCGCCTAGCACCGGGACAGGGGGGTACGAGCAGTACTTC. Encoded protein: CASSPSTGTGGYEQYF.

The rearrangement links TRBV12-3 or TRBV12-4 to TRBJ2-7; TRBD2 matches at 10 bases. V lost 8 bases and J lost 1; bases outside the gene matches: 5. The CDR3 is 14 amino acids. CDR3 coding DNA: TGTGCCAGCTCTCCAGCGGGAGGGTCCTACGAGCAGTACTTC. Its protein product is CASSPAGGSYEQYF.

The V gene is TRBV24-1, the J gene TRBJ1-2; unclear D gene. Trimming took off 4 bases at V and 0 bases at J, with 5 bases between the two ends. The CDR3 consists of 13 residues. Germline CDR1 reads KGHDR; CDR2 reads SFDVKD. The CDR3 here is CATSEGSNYGYTF. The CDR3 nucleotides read TGTGCCACCAGTGAAGGGTCTAACTATGGCTACACCTTC.

CDR3 in amino acids: CATSDPGTGTGELFF. DNA for the CDR3: TGTGCCACCAGTGACCCCGGGACAGGGACCGGGGAGCTGTTTTTT. The rearrangement joins TRBV24-1 to TRBJ2-2, with 9 bases fitting TRBD1. Germline V gene data show CDR1 as KGHDR and CDR2 as SFDVKD. V was clipped by 4 bases and J by 5 bases; unmatched bases: 4. The CDR3 loop spans 15 amino acids.